This is a list of T cell receptor beta chains from one sample in a study of blood T cell repertoires in COVID-19. Method: immunoSEQ multiplex PCR; TCRdb's copy keeps in-frame clones and lacks some. The table shows 95,000 to 150,000 clones, with about nine tenths occurring only once. The sequenced sample consisted of peripheral blood. These receptors came from a man between 40 and 49 years old with acute or convalescent COVID-19. The CDR3 runs from the conserved cysteine through the conserved F or W. D genes are given only for firm matches. Where a row states a size, it is once, few, many or the class of an expanded clone; other rows omit it.

size: .; D: .; V: TRBV25-1; J: TRBJ1-4; DNA: TGTGCCAGCAGTGTCAACAGGGCCGTTAATGAAAAACTGTTTTTT; CDR3: CASSVNRAVNEKLFF
size: .; D: .; V: TRBV24-1; J: TRBJ2-3; DNA: TGTGCCACCAGTGATTTTGCGGGGATGAGGCAGTATTTT; CDR3: CATSDFAGMRQYF
size: .; D: .; V: TRBV30; J: TRBJ1-4; DNA: TGTGCCTGGAGTGTCCAGGGAACTAATGAAAAACTGTTTTTT; CDR3: CAWSVQGTNEKLFF
size: .; D: .; V: TRBV4-1; J: TRBJ1-5; DNA: TGCGCCAGCAGCCAAGACAGGGGTTATCAGCCCCAGCATTTT; CDR3: CASSQDRGYQPQHF
size: few; D: .; V: TRBV30; J: TRBJ1-1; DNA: TGTGCCTGGACCTTGACACCTGGGTACACTGAAGCTTTCTTT; CDR3: CAWTLTPGYTEAFF
size: .; D: TRBD2; V: TRBV4-3; J: TRBJ2-5; DNA: TGCGCCAGCAGCCCCCGGACTAGCGCTCAACAAGAGACCCAGTACTTC; CDR3: CASSPRTSAQQETQYF
size: .; D: .; V: TRBV6-5; J: TRBJ2-1; DNA: TGTGCCAGCATCCAGGGGCCAGCCAACAATGAGCAGTTCTTC; CDR3: CASIQGPANNEQFF
size: .; D: .; V: TRBV7-9; J: TRBJ1-5; DNA: TGTGCCAGCAGCCTTCAGGGTTATCAGCCCCAGCATTTT; CDR3: CASSLQGYQPQHF
size: .; D: .; V: TRBV18; J: TRBJ1-4; DNA: TGTGCCAGCTCACCACGGGGGGACACTAATGAAAAACTGTTTTTT; CDR3: CASSPRGDTNEKLFF
size: .; D: TRBD2; V: TRBV6-6; J: TRBJ2-2; DNA: TGTGCCACCAAGCGGGGGGACCGGTCCGGGGAGCTGTTTTTT; CDR3: CATKRGDRSGELFF
size: .; D: .; V: TRBV6-5; J: TRBJ1-1; DNA: TGTGCCAGCAGTTACTCGACTGGGGACATTGAAGCTTTCTTT; CDR3: CASSYSTGDIEAFF
size: .; D: .; V: TRBV5-4; J: TRBJ1-5; DNA: TGTGCCAGCAGCTTCGGGGGTGGGAGCAATCAGCCCCAGCATTTT; CDR3: CASSFGGGSNQPQHF
size: .; D: TRBD2; V: TRBV11-2; J: TRBJ2-1; DNA: TGTGCCAGCAGCTCCGGGACTAGCGGGAGTAGTGAGCAGTTCTTC; CDR3: CASSSGTSGSSEQFF
size: .; D: TRBD2; V: TRBV19; J: TRBJ2-1; DNA: TGTGCCAGTAGTGCTAGCGGGAGGGGCGGTGGTGAGCAGTTCTTC; CDR3: CASSASGRGGGEQFF
size: .; D: .; V: TRBV18; J: TRBJ2-5; DNA: TGTGCCAGCTCACCACTCAAGGTCGGGACTGGCGAGACCCAGTACTTC; CDR3: CASSPLKVGTGETQYF
size: .; D: TRBD1; V: TRBV19; J: TRBJ1-4; DNA: TGTGCCAGTAGTATCAGAGGGACAGTGAAAGAACTGTTTTTT; CDR3: CASSIRGTVKELFF
size: .; D: .; V: TRBV27; J: TRBJ1-6; DNA: TGTGCCAGCAGTTTATCGAGGACGGGGTCACCCCTCCACTTT; CDR3: CASSLSRTGSPLHF
size: .; D: TRBD1; V: TRBV5-1; J: TRBJ1-1; DNA: TGCGCCAGCACTTCAACCGGGACAGGCGCGATGAACACTGAAGCTTTCTTT; CDR3: CASTSTGTGAMNTEAFF
size: .; D: TRBD2; V: TRBV5-1; J: TRBJ2-7; DNA: TGCGCCAGCAGCCCGAGCGGGAGCTCCGAGCAGTACTTC; CDR3: CASSPSGSSEQYF
size: .; D: TRBD1; V: TRBV5-4; J: TRBJ2-4; DNA: TGTGCCAGCAGCCTCCAACAGGGGGCCAGGTACTTC; CDR3: CASSLQQGARYF
size: once; D: TRBD2; V: TRBV19; J: TRBJ2-2; DNA: TGTGCCAGTAGTACACTAGCGCCCGCGAACACCGGGGAGCTGTTTTTT; CDR3: CASSTLAPANTGELFF
size: .; D: TRBD1; V: TRBV5-8; J: TRBJ2-7; DNA: TGTGCCAGCAGCCTTACCGGACAGGGGAGCTCCTACGAGCAGTACTTC; CDR3: CASSLTGQGSSYEQYF
size: .; D: TRBD1; V: TRBV5-1; J: TRBJ1-2; DNA: TGCGCCAGCAGCTTGGGGGACAGGGGACAAGATGGCTACACCTTC; CDR3: CASSLGDRGQDGYTF
size: .; D: TRBD1; V: TRBV6-5; J: TRBJ2-7; DNA: TGTGCCAGTGACAGGGGAACCTACGAGCAGTACTTC; CDR3: CASDRGTYEQYF
size: .; D: TRBD1; V: TRBV19; J: TRBJ2-3; DNA: TGTGCCAGTAGTAGCAGGGGGCCAGATATTTCGCAGTATTTT; CDR3: CASSSRGPDISQYF
size: .; D: TRBD2; V: TRBV7-8; J: TRBJ2-3; DNA: TGTGCCAGCAGCCCCTTACTAGCGGGAGTTATGGATACGCAGTATTTT; CDR3: CASSPLLAGVMDTQYF
size: .; D: TRBD2; V: TRBV29-1; J: TRBJ2-7; DNA: TGCAGCGTTCGGACTAGCGGGAACTACGAGCAGTACTTC; CDR3: CSVRTSGNYEQYF
size: .; D: TRBD1; V: TRBV19; J: TRBJ1-2; DNA: TGTGCCAGTAGGGGGACAGGGGGCACCTATGGCTACACCTTC; CDR3: CASRGTGGTYGYTF
size: .; D: .; V: TRBV5-1; J: TRBJ1-4; DNA: TGCGCCAGCAGCTCCCAGGTTCCGACTAATGAAAAACTGTTTTTT; CDR3: CASSSQVPTNEKLFF
size: .; D: .; V: TRBV18; J: TRBJ1-1; DNA: TGTGCCAGCTCACCCCCGGGGGGAAATCGGGACACTGAAGCTTTCTTT; CDR3: CASSPPGGNRDTEAFF
size: few; D: .; V: TRBV7-2; J: TRBJ1-2; DNA: TGTGCCAGCAGCCCACCATGGAGTGGGAGCCTAGTCTATGGCTACACCTTC; CDR3: CASSPPWSGSLVYGYTF
size: .; D: .; V: TRBV11-3; J: TRBJ1-6; DNA: TGTGCCAGCAGCGCCTCGAGTAATTCACCCCTCCACTTT; CDR3: CASSASSNSPLHF
size: .; D: TRBD1; V: TRBV7-2; J: TRBJ1-5; DNA: TGTGCCAGCAGCTCTCCCGGGACAGGGGCCAATCAGCCCCAGCATTTT; CDR3: CASSSPGTGANQPQHF
size: .; D: .; V: TRBV5-6; J: TRBJ2-1; DNA: TGTGCCAGCAGACCAGGGTTCGGTGAGCAGTTCTTC; CDR3: CASRPGFGEQFF
size: .; D: TRBD1; V: TRBV7-8; J: TRBJ2-5; DNA: TGTGCCAGCAGACGTACCGGGACAGCTCAAGAGACCCAGTACTTC; CDR3: CASRRTGTAQETQYF
size: .; D: TRBD1; V: TRBV3-1/TRBV3-2; J: TRBJ1-1; DNA: TGTGCCAGCAGCAATCCGGGACAGGGGACTGAAGCTTTCTTT; CDR3: CASSNPGQGTEAFF
size: .; D: .; V: TRBV30; J: TRBJ1-2; DNA: TGTGCCTGGACCCCCCTTAACTATGGCTACACCTTC; CDR3: CAWTPLNYGYTF
size: .; D: .; V: TRBV4-1; J: TRBJ1-6; DNA: TGCGCCAGCAGCCAAGAAGGGCTAACGGGACACCATAATTCACCCCTCCACTTT; CDR3: CASSQEGLTGHHNSPLHF
size: .; D: .; V: TRBV9; J: TRBJ2-7; DNA: TGTGCCAGCAGCGCGTCCGAGGCGCCCTCCTACGAGCAGTACTTC; CDR3: CASSASEAPSYEQYF
size: .; D: .; V: TRBV19; J: TRBJ2-5; DNA: TGTGCCAGTAGTGCGCCGGGACTCGGAGAGACCCAGTACTTC; CDR3: CASSAPGLGETQYF
size: .; D: .; V: TRBV7-9; J: TRBJ2-1; DNA: TGTGCCAGCAGCTTGAGGGGGGGTTACAATGAGCAGTTCTTC; CDR3: CASSLRGGYNEQFF
size: .; D: .; V: TRBV7-6; J: TRBJ2-2; DNA: TGTGCCAGCAGCTTAGTGCGTCCAAGCACCGGGGAGCTGTTTTTT; CDR3: CASSLVRPSTGELFF
size: .; D: .; V: TRBV7-2; J: TRBJ1-5; DNA: TGTGCCAGCAGCTTAGTGGTTTCTGCGGGGGTTTTAGCTCAGCCCCAGCATTTT; CDR3: CASSLVVSAGVLAQPQHF
size: .; D: .; V: TRBV30; J: TRBJ1-3; DNA: TGTGCCTGGAGTGGGGGACAAAAGAGCTCTGGAAACACCATATATTTT; CDR3: CAWSGGQKSSGNTIYF
size: .; D: .; V: TRBV7-8; J: TRBJ2-2; DNA: TGTGCCAGCAGCCGTTTCGGACTGATCGGGGAGCTGTTTTTT; CDR3: CASSRFGLIGELFF
size: .; D: TRBD2; V: TRBV27; J: TRBJ2-1; DNA: TGTGCCAGCAGTTTAAGGACTAGCGGTAGCTCCTACAATGAGCAGTTCTTC; CDR3: CASSLRTSGSSYNEQFF
size: .; D: .; V: TRBV5-4; J: TRBJ1-4; DNA: TGTGCCAGCAGCTTGAGTGGGGAGGGAAAACTGTTTTTT; CDR3: CASSLSGEGKLFF
size: .; D: TRBD1; V: TRBV19; J: TRBJ1-5; DNA: TGTGCCAGTTCCGGACAGGGGAGCAATCAGCCCCAGCATTTT; CDR3: CASSGQGSNQPQHF
size: .; D: .; V: TRBV19; J: TRBJ1-1; DNA: TGTGCCAGTAGTATGCAGGGAAGGACTGAAGCTTTCTTT; CDR3: CASSMQGRTEAFF
size: .; D: .; V: TRBV6-2/TRBV6-3; J: TRBJ1-1; DNA: TGTGCCAGCAGTTACCAGGAGAACACTGAAGCTTTCTTT; CDR3: CASSYQENTEAFF
size: .; D: TRBD2; V: TRBV9; J: TRBJ2-4; DNA: TGTGCCAGCAGCGCCTCTGCTGGACTAGCGGGGGCCAAAAACATTCAGTACTTC; CDR3: CASSASAGLAGAKNIQYF
size: .; D: .; V: TRBV6-5; J: TRBJ2-1; DNA: TGTGCCAGCAGTTATGACAGGTTTGGGTACAATGAGCAGTTCTTC; CDR3: CASSYDRFGYNEQFF
size: .; D: .; V: TRBV4-1; J: TRBJ1-2; DNA: TGCGCCAGCAGCCGACAAACAGACCGGATAAACTATGGCTACACCTTC; CDR3: CASSRQTDRINYGYTF
size: .; D: TRBD1; V: TRBV10-2; J: TRBJ1-2; DNA: TGCGCCAGCAGTGAGAGACAGGGGGCGCAGGTTCCCCTATATGGCTACACCTTC; CDR3: CASSERQGAQVPLYGYTF
size: .; D: .; V: TRBV7-2; J: TRBJ1-1; DNA: TGTGCCAGCAGCTTACAGGGTTGGACTGAAGCTTTCTTT; CDR3: CASSLQGWTEAFF
size: .; D: TRBD1; V: TRBV3-1/TRBV3-2; J: TRBJ1-3; DNA: TGTGCCAGCAGCTCGGACAGGGATGGAAACACCATATATTTT; CDR3: CASSSDRDGNTIYF